These 8 T cell receptor beta chains were sequenced from one sample in a study of T cells in Graves' hyperthyroidism and ophthalmopathy. Amplified TCR beta CDR3 regions came from RNA transcripts. A set of HTBI primers served as the primers for a first-round RT-PCR of the TCR CDR3. MiXCR was run by TCRdb on the multiplex PCR reads, yielding one entry per CDR3 protein. The sample lists 550,000 to 700,000 distinct CDR3 sequences, about 43% occurring once. The sample taken for sequencing was peripheral blood or thyroid tissue (not recorded which). The source is an adult woman with Graves' disease, either hyperthyroidism or ophthalmopathy (not recorded which).

Points on this clonotype: A read error is possible here, since a much larger clone lies one base away. The chain joins TRBV25-1 to TRBJ2-2; 7 bases agree with TRBD1. This CDR3 region has 16 residues. V lost 5 bases and J lost 4; bases outside the gene matches: 10. Germline values: CDR1 MGHDK, CDR2 SYGVNS. This CDR3 reads CASSYTTGVSTGELFF. As DNA, the CDR3 is TGTGCCAGCAGTTACACCACAGGGGTCAGCACCGGGGAGCTGTTTTTT.

The V call is TRBV2, the J call TRBJ1-2; 9 positions agree with TRBD1. Germline V gene lookup returns CDR1 SNHLY and CDR2 FYNNEI. This CDR3 has 16 residues. Trimming at V came to 9 bases and at J to 14 bases, leaving 25 bases not matched to a gene. The CDR3 protein is CARLNRLGTGSYGHTF. CDR3 nucleotides: TGTGCCAGGCTCAACCGTCTTGGGACAGGGTCCTATGGCCATACCTTC.

This clonotype came up many times. The rearrangement links TRBV2 to TRBJ1-4; no definite D call. Germline CDR1 is SNHLY and CDR2 is FYNNEI. The CDR3 sequence is 12 residues long. V lost 2 bases, J lost 12 bases, and 10 bases lay in between. The CDR3 DNA sequence: TGTGCCAGCAGTGAACCGGGGAACCAACTGTTTTTT. This sequence encodes CASSEPGNQLFF.

This clonotype was seen more than once but under ten times. The chain recombines TRBV30 with TRBJ1-4; D remains unclear. The CDR3 is made up of 14 amino acids. Per germline, CDR1 GTSNPN and CDR2 SVGIG (reference sequence). V lost 5 bases and J lost 0, with 10 bases in between. CDR3 sequence reads: CAWRRMSTNEKLFF. The CDR3 DNA sequence: TGTGCCTGGCGTAGAATGTCAACTAATGAAAAACTGTTTTTT.

A word on this clonotype: One end of the junction fails to match germline, which may point to a read error. The J gene is TRBJ1-2, the V gene TRBV7-9, with a tentative D call TRBD1 (5 bases). Per the germline V gene, CDR1 is SEHNR and CDR2 is FQNEAQ (reference sequence). CDR3 size: 13 residues. CDR3 sequence reads: CASSLVPRVTLNF. The DNA for the CDR3 is TGTGCCAGCAGCTTAGTACCCAGGGTGACTCTTAACTTC. The variable domain in full, completed from reference TRBV7-9 and TRBJ1-2, reads DTGVSQNPRHKITKRGQNVTFRCDPISEHNRLYWYRQTLGQGPEFLTYFQNEAQLEKSRLLSDRFSAERPKGSFSTLEIQRTEQGDSAMYLCASSLVPRVTLNFGSGTRLTVV.

V gene TRBV7-9 combines with J gene TRBJ1-2, with D tentatively TRBD1 (6 bases). CDR3 length: 17 amino acids. The germline V and J ends were trimmed by 6 bases and 5 bases, with 25 bases remaining between them. Germline CDR1 reads SEHNR; CDR2 reads FQNEAQ (reference sequence). CDR3 in amino acids: CASRGRGFGSSSYGYTF. For the CDR3, the DNA is TGTGCCAGCAGGGGTAGGGGGTTTGGATCCTCCTCATATGGCTACACCTTC.

This chain connects TRBV4-2 to TRBJ2-2, with unresolved D. The CDR3 is 16 amino acids. Trimming shortened V by 0 bases and J by 1 base, and 9 bases separated the two germline ends. Germline V gene sequence: CDR1 LGHNA, CDR2 YNFKEQ. The CDR3 region has the DNA TGTGCCAGCAGCCAAGAGTCGGGTTTGAACACCGGGGAGCTGTTTTTT. Protein sequence: CASSQESGLNTGELFF.

J is TRBJ2-5 and V is TRBV20-1, with a possible D match to TRBD1 (6 bases). Deletions cut 6 bases from V and 5 bases from J, with 10 bases between. Germline lookup yields CDR1 DFQATT and CDR2 SNEGSKA (reference sequence). This CDR3 comprises 11 residues. In nucleotides, the CDR3 is TGCAGTGCCCAGGGGCGGGAGACCCAGTACTTC. Translation gives CSAQGRETQYF.